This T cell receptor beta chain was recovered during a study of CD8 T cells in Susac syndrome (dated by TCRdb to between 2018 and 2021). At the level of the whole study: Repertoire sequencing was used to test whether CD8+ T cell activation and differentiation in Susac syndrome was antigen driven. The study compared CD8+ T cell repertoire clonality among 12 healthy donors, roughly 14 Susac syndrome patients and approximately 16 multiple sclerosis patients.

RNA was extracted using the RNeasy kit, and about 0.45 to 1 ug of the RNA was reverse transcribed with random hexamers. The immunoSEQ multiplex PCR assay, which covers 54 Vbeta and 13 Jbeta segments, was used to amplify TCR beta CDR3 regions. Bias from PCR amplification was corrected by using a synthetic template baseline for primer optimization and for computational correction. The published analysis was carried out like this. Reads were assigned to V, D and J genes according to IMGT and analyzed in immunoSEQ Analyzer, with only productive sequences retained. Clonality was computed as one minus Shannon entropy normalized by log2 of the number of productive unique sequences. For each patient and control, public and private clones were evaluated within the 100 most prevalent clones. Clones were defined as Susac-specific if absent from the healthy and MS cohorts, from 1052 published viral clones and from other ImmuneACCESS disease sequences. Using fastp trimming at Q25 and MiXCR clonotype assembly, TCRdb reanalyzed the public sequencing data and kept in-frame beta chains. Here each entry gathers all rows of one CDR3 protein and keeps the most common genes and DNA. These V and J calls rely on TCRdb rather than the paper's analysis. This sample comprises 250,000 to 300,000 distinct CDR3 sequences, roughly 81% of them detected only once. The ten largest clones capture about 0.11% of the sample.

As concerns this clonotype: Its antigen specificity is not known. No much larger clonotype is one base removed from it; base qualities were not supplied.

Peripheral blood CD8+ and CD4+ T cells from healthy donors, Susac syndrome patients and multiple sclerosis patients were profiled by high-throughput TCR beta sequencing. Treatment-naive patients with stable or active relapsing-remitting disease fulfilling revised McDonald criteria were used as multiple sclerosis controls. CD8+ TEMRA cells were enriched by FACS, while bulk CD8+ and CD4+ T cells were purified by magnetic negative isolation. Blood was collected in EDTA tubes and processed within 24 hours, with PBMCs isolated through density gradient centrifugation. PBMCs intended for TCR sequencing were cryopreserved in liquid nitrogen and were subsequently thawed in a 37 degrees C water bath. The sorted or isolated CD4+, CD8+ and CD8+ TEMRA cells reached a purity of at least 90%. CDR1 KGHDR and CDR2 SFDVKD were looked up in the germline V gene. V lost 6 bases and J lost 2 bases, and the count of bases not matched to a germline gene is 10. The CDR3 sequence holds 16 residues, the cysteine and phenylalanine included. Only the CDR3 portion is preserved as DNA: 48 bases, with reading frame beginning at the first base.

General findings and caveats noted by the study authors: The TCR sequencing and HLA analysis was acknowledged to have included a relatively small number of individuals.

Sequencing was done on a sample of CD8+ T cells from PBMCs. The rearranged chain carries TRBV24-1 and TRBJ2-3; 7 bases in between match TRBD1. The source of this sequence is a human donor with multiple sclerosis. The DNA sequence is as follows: TGTGCCACCAGTATCTCTCGGGACAGAATCACAGATACGCAGTATTTT. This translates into CATSISRDRITDTQYF.